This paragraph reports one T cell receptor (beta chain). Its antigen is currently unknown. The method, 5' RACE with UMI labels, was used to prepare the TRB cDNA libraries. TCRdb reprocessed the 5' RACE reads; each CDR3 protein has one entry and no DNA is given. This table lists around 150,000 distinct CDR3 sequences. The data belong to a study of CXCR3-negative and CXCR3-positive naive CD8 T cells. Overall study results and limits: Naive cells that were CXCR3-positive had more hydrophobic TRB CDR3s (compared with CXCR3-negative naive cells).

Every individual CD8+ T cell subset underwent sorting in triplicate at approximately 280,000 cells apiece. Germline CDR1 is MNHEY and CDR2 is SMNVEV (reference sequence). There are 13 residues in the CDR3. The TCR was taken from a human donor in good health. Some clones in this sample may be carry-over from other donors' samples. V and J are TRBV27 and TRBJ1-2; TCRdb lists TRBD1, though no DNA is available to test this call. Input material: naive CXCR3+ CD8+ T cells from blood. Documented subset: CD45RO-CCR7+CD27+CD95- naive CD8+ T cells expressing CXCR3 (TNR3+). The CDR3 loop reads CASSFTGGYGYTF.